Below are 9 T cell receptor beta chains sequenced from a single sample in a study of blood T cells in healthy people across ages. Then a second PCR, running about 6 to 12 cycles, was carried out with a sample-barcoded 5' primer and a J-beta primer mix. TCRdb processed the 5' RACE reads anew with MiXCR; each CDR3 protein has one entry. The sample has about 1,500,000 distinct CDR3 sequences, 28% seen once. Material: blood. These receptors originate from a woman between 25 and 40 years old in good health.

CDR3 protein: CASSLDGLGETQYF. DNA of the CDR3: TGCGCCAGCAGCTTGGACGGGTTAGGGGAGACCCAGTACTTC. The chain joins TRBV5-1 to TRBJ2-5, with D uncertain. CDR3 length: 14 residues. The V gene's germline CDR1 is SGHRS and CDR2 YFSETQ. The germline V and J ends were trimmed by 0 bases and 5 bases, with 11 bases remaining between them. Full variable domain (rest looked up from reference TRBV5-1 and TRBJ2-5): KAGVTQTPRYLIKTRGQQVTLSCSPISGHRSVSWYQQTPGQGLQFLFEYFSETQRNKGNFPGRFSGRQFSNSRSEMNVSTLELGDSALYLCASSLDGLGETQYFGPGTRLLVL.

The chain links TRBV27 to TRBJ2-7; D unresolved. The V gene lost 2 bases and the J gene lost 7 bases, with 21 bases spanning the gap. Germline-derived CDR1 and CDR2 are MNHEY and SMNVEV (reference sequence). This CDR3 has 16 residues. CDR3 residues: CASSLIGVALGREQYF. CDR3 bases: TGTGCCAGCAGTTTAATTGGGGTCGCCCTAGGGCGAGAGCAGTACTTC.

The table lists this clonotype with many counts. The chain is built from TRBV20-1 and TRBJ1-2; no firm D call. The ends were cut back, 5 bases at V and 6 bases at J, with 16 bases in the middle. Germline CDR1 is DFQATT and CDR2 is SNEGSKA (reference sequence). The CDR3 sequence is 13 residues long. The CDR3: CSAPRPGVHGYTF. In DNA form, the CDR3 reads TGCAGTGCTCCTAGGCCTGGGGTTCATGGCTACACCTTC.

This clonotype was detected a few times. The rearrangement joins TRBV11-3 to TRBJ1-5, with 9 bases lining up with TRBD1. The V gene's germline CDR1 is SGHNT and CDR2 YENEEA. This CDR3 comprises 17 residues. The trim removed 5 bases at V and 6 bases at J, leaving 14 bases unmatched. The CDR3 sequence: CASSLYGTGQGCQPQHF. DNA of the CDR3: TGTGCCAGCAGCCTATATGGGACGGGACAGGGATGTCAGCCCCAGCATTTT. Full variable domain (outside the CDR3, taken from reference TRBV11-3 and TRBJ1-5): EAGVVQSPRYKIIEKKQPVAFWCNPISGHNTLYWYLQNLGQGPELLIRYENEEAVDDSQLPKDRFSAERLKGVDSTLKIQPAELGDSAVYLCASSLYGTGQGCQPQHFGDGTRLSIL.

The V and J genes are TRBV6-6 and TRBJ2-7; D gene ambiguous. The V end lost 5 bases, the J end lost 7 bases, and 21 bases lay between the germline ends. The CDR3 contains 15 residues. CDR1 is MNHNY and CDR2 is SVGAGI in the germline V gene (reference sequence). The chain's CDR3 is CASSQRTPSSGEQYF. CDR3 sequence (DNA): TGTGCCAGCAGTCAGAGGACCCCCAGTTCGGGTGAGCAGTACTTC.

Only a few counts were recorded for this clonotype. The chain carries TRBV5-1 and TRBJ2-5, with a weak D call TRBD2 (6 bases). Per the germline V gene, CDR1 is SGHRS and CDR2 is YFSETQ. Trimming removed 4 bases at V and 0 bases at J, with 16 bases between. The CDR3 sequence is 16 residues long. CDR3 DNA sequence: TGCGCCAGCAGCCTCCGCGGAGGGGTGTACCAAGAGACCCAGTACTTC. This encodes CASSLRGGVYQETQYF.

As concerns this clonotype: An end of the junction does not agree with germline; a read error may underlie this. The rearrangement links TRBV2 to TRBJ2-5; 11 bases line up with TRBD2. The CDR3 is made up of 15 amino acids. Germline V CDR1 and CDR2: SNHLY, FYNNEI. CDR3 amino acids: CTSSGTSGEQETQYF. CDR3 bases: TGTACCAGCAGTGGGACTAGCGGAGAACAAGAGACCCAGTACTTC.

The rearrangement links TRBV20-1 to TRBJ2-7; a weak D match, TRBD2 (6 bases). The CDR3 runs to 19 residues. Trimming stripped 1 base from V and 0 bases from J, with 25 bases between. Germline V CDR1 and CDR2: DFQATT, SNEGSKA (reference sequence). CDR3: CSARGLGQGGPRSSYEQYF. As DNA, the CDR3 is TGCAGTGCTAGAGGATTGGGCCAGGGAGGACCCAGGAGCTCCTACGAGCAGTACTTC.

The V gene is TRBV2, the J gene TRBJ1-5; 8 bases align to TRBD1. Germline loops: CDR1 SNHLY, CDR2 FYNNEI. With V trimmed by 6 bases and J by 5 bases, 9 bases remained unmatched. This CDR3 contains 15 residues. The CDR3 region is CASREDRVHYQPQHF. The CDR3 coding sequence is TGTGCCAGCAGAGAGGACAGGGTGCACTATCAGCCCCAGCATTTT.